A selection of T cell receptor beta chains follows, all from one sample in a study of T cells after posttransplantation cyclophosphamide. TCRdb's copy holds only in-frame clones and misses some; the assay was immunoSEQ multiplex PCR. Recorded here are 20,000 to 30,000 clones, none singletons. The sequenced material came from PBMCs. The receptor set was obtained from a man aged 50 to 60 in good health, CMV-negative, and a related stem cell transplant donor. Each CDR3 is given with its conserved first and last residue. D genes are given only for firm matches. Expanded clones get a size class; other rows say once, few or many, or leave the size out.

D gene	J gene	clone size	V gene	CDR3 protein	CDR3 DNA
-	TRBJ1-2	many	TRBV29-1	CSVFRGGAVDGYTF	TGCAGCGTTTTCCGTGGAGGGGCAGTCGACGGCTACACCTTC
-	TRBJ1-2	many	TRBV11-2	CASSLDRGGEYGYTF	TGTGCCAGCAGCTTAGATAGGGGAGGGGAGTATGGCTACACCTTC
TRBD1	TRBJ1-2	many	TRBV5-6	CASSSLTETGGYGYTF	TGTGCCAGCAGCTCCCTAACCGAGACAGGGGGGTATGGCTACACCTTC
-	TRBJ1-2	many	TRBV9	CASSVGYGTGGFATF	-
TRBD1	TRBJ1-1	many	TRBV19	CASSVGRDRDLPEAFF	TGTGCCAGTTCAGTGGGCAGAGACAGGGATCTTCCTGAAGCTTTCTTT
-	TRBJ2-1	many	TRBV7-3	CASSQEGGGNNEQFF	TGTGCCAGCAGTCAGGAGGGGGGGGGCAACAATGAGCAGTTCTTC
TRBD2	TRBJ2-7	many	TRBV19	CASSISSGSYEQYF	TGTGCCAGTAGTATATCTAGCGGGAGCTACGAGCAGTACTTC
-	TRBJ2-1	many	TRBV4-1	CASSQERDTSSYNEQFF	TGCGCCAGCAGCCAAGAGAGGGACACGAGCTCCTACAATGAGCAGTTCTTC
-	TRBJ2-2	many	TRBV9	CASSPQTGNTGELFF	TGTGCCAGCAGCCCGCAGACAGGGAACACCGGGGAGCTGTTTTTT
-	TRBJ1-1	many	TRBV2	CASTGDVNTEAFF	TGTGCCAGCACCGGGGATGTGAACACTGAAGCTTTCTTT
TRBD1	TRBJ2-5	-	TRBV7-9	CASSPGQRIQETQYF	TGTGCCAGCAGCCCGGGACAGCGGATCCAAGAGACCCAGTACTTC
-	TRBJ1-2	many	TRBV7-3	CASSSEAESSGYTF	TGTGCCAGCAGCTCGGAGGCCGAGTCTAGTGGCTACACCTTC
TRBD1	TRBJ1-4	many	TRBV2	CASIQGTATNEKLFF	TGTGCCAGCATACAGGGGACGGCAACTAATGAAAAACTGTTTTTT
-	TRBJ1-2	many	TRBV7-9	CASSLVDYGYTF	TGTGCCAGCAGCTTAGTCGACTATGGCTACACCTTC
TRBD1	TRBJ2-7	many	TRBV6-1	CASTPGQGAYEQYF	TGTGCCAGCACCCCCGGACAGGGGGCCTACGAGCAGTACTTC
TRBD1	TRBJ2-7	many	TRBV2	CASEQDRGYEQYF	TGTGCCAGCGAGCAGGACAGGGGCTACGAGCAGTACTTC
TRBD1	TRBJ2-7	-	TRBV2	CASSEVRDSRTYEQYF	TGTGCCAGCAGTGAAGTAAGGGACAGCCGAACTTACGAGCAGTACTTC
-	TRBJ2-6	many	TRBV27	CASRGLRGANVLTF	TGTGCCAGCAGGGGGCTTCGTGGGGCCAACGTCCTGACTTTC
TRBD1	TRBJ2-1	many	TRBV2	CASSSLSGTGGVEQFF	TGTGCCAGCAGTTCTCTCTCCGGGACAGGGGGCGTTGAGCAGTTCTTC
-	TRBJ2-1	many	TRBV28	CASSLPPGVEQFF	TGTGCCAGCAGCCTTCCTCCCGGGGTTGAGCAGTTCTTC
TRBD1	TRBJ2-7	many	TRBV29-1	CSVYRGSYEQYF	TGCAGCGTCTACAGGGGCTCCTACGAGCAGTACTTC
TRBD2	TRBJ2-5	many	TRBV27	CASGTSGGETQYF	TGTGCCAGCGGGACTAGCGGGGGCGAGACCCAGTACTTC
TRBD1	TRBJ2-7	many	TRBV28	CASLPGQASSEQYF	TGTGCCAGCCTACCGGGACAGGCTTCCTCCGAGCAGTACTTC
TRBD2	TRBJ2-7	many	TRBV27	CASGGGPYEQYF	TGTGCTTCGGGGGGGGGTCCCTACGAGCAGTACTTC
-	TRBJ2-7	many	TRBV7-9	CASSFQDEQYF	TGTGCCAGCAGCTTCCAGGACGAGCAGTACTTC
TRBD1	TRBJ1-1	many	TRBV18	CASSPIQGITGITEAFF	TGTGCCAGCTCACCAATACAGGGGATTACAGGGATCACTGAAGCTTTCTTT
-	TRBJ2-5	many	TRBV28	CASSLSSETQYF	TGTGCCAGCAGTTTATCCAGTGAGACCCAGTACTTC
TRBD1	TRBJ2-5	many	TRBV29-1	CSVAQQGAGETQYF	TGCAGCGTTGCGCAACAGGGGGCGGGAGAGACCCAGTACTTC
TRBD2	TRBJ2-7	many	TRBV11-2	CASSLTAGVTYF	TGTGCCAGCAGCTTAACAGCGGGGGTGACGTACTTC
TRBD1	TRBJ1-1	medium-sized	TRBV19	CASSRQGANTEAFF	TGTGCCAGTAGTAGACAGGGGGCGAACACTGAAGCTTTCTTT
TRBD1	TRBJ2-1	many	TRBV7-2	CASSYSGQDYYNEQFF	TGTGCCAGCAGCTACAGTGGACAGGATTATTACAATGAGCAGTTCTTC